This T cell receptor beta chain emerged from a study of cytomegalovirus exposure and HLA in healthy donors. Study findings and constraints: Cytomegalovirus-associated status was assigned to about 160 TCR beta chains. Available immune exposure information was restricted to CMV serostatus only. Most TCRs appeared rarely, but some public TCRs recurred in many donors. Follow-up analysis later connected one missense variant in DCLRE1C with trimming of TCR beta V- and J-genes.

Concerning this clone itself: The target antigen is unknown.

Germline V gene data show CDR1 as SGHVS and CDR2 as FQNEAQ. V lost 4 bases and J lost 0, with 14 bases in between. This CDR3 contains 16 residues. The PCR contained 60 Vbeta and 13 Jbeta primers. The repertoire was sequenced with immunoSEQ multiplex PCR; TCRdb's copy has only in-frame clones and lacks some. The sample holds under 150,000 clones; approximately 64% are singletons and the top ten take 2.4%. Sequenced: PBMCs. The chain uses TRBV7-8 and TRBJ2-3, with D unclear. The TCR originated in a woman between 40 and 50 years old in good health and CMV-seronegative. The CDR3 loop reads CASSSAIFTSTDTQYF. In nucleotides, the CDR3 is TGTGCCAGCAGCTCCGCCATTTTTACTAGCACAGATACGCAGTATTTT.